Listed below are T cell receptor beta chains from one sample, sequenced in a study of a mutant IDH1 vaccine in newly diagnosed glioma. Their antigens are not known. Profiling relied on immunoSEQ multiplex PCR, and the TCRdb table lists in-frame clones only, not all of them. The sample includes around 61,000 clones, 70% to 90% seen only once; the top ten take approximately 4.6%. Here the sequenced sample was PBMCs, taken from a glioma patient whose treatment included an IDH1 peptide vaccine. The receptor source for this set is a woman between 40 and 55 years old with glioma. The CDR3 runs from the conserved cysteine through the conserved F or W. Fields, in order: CDR3 protein, CDR3 DNA, clone size, V gene, D gene, J gene. D genes are given only for firm matches. Clone size appears in some rows only: once, few, many, or a class for an expanded clone.

CDR3: CASSSPDQDQETQYF; DNA: TGTGCCAGCAGCTCCCCAGACCAAGACCAAGAGACCCAGTACTTC; size: -; V: TRBV7-9; D: -; J: TRBJ2-5
CDR3: CASSPRLDGPQETQYF; DNA: TGTGCCAGCAGCCCGAGGTTAGACGGCCCCCAAGAGACCCAGTACTTC; size: -; V: TRBV7-6; D: -; J: TRBJ2-5
CDR3: CASSLGTVRSGNTIYF; DNA: TGCGCCAGCAGCTTGGGGACAGTACGCTCTGGAAACACCATATATTTT; size: -; V: TRBV5-1; D: -; J: TRBJ1-3
CDR3: CASSQTWGGGYEQYF; DNA: TGCGCCAGCAGCCAAACCTGGGGAGGGGGCTACGAGCAGTACTTC; size: -; V: TRBV4-1; D: -; J: TRBJ2-7
CDR3: CASSYSKGGTAAQHF; DNA: TGTGCCAGCAGTTACTCGAAAGGGGGGACCGCGGCCCAGCATTTT; size: once; V: TRBV6-5; D: -; J: TRBJ1-5
CDR3: CASSRDRVYGYTF; DNA: TGTGCCAGCAGTCGGGACAGGGTCTATGGCTACACCTTC; size: -; V: TRBV27; D: TRBD1; J: TRBJ1-2
CDR3: CASSQPGGRYNEQFF; DNA: TGCGCCAGCAGCCAACCCGGAGGGCGGTACAATGAGCAGTTCTTC; size: -; V: TRBV4-3; D: -; J: TRBJ2-1
CDR3: CASSQASRLGGEQFF; DNA: TGTGCCAGCAGCCAGGCGTCGCGGCTGGGGGGTGAGCAGTTCTTC; size: -; V: TRBV4-2; D: -; J: TRBJ2-1
CDR3: CASSKRHGGELFF; DNA: TGTGCCAGCAGTAAAAGGCATGGCGGGGAGCTGTTTTTT; size: -; V: TRBV27; D: -; J: TRBJ2-2
CDR3: CASSEGHVLTF; DNA: TGCGCCAGCAGCGAGGGACACGTCCTGACTTTC; size: -; V: TRBV5-1; D: -; J: TRBJ2-6
CDR3: CASSGQGRVTQYF; DNA: TGTGCCAGCAGTGGACAGGGGAGAGTGACCCAGTACTTC; size: -; V: TRBV7-2; D: TRBD1; J: TRBJ2-5
CDR3: CASSLLGQGIYGYTF; DNA: TGTGCCAGCAGTTTACTAGGACAGGGGATCTATGGCTACACCTTC; size: -; V: TRBV28; D: TRBD1; J: TRBJ1-2
CDR3: CASSPIVQTTGELFF; DNA: TGTGCCAGCAGCCCGATCGTGCAGACTACCGGGGAGCTGTTTTTT; size: -; V: TRBV9; D: -; J: TRBJ2-2
CDR3: CASSRSRGGGSTQAIGELFF; DNA: TGTGCCAGCAGTCGATCTCGCGGGGGGGGCTCAACACAGGCCATCGGGGAGCTGTTTTTT; size: -; V: TRBV28; D: TRBD2; J: TRBJ2-2
CDR3: CASLGRQTTYSGANVLTF; DNA: TGTGCCAGCCTTGGAAGACAGACAACTTACTCTGGGGCCAACGTCCTGACTTTC; size: -; V: TRBV28; D: -; J: TRBJ2-6
CDR3: CASSRATRDVLPGGSSYNEQFF; DNA: TGCGCCAGCAGCCGAGCTACACGGGACGTCCTTCCCGGCGGAAGCTCCTACAATGAGCAGTTCTTC; size: -; V: TRBV4-1; D: -; J: TRBJ2-1
CDR3: CASSYDHSGQPQHF; DNA: TGTGCCAGCAGTTACGATCATTCGGGGCAGCCCCAGCATTTT; size: -; V: TRBV6-6; D: -; J: TRBJ1-5
CDR3: CAWSVRVQTGELFF; DNA: TGTGCCTGGAGTGTACGCGTACAAACCGGGGAGCTGTTTTTT; size: -; V: TRBV30; D: -; J: TRBJ2-2
CDR3: CASSQEGALLGGYTF; DNA: TGCGCCAGCAGCCAAGAGGGGGCCCTCCTGGGGGGCTACACCTTC; size: -; V: TRBV4-1; D: -; J: TRBJ1-2
CDR3: CASQSNTGPDGYTF; DNA: TGTGCCAGCCAAAGCAATACAGGCCCAGATGGCTACACCTTC; size: -; V: TRBV18; D: -; J: TRBJ1-2
CDR3: CASRLAGDDEQYF; DNA: TGTGCCAGCAGATTAGCGGGAGACGACGAGCAGTACTTC; size: -; V: TRBV6-6; D: TRBD2; J: TRBJ2-7
CDR3: CASSFLASGRAYEQYF; DNA: TGCGCCAGCAGCTTTTTAGCTAGCGGGAGAGCCTACGAGCAGTACTTC; size: -; V: TRBV5-1; D: TRBD2; J: TRBJ2-7
CDR3: CASRNFAGTGTNQPQHF; DNA: TGTGCCAGCAGAAATTTTGCCGGGACAGGAACGAATCAGCCCCAGCATTTT; size: -; V: TRBV28; D: TRBD1; J: TRBJ1-5
CDR3: CASSLSGTGIGGMEQFF; DNA: TGTGCCAGCAGTTTATCTGGGACAGGGATTGGCGGGATGGAGCAGTTCTTC; size: once; V: TRBV27; D: TRBD1; J: TRBJ2-1
CDR3: CASSLNGPDGYTF; DNA: TGTGCCAGCAGCCTTAACGGCCCGGATGGCTACACCTTC; size: -; V: TRBV14; D: -; J: TRBJ1-2
CDR3: CASSNDRGETQYF; DNA: TGTGCCAGTAGTAATGACAGGGGGGAGACCCAGTACTTC; size: -; V: TRBV19; D: TRBD1; J: TRBJ2-5
CDR3: CASSADRFVNQPQHF; DNA: TGCGCCAGCAGCGCGGACAGGTTCGTCAATCAGCCCCAGCATTTT; size: -; V: TRBV4-1; D: TRBD1; J: TRBJ1-5
CDR3: CASSHPGDRKETQYF; DNA: TGTGCCAGCAGTCACCCCGGGGACCGAAAAGAGACCCAGTACTTC; size: -; V: TRBV6-1; D: -; J: TRBJ2-5
CDR3: CASSARGGGATDTQYF; DNA: TGTGCCAGCAGTGCCCGGGGAGGGGGGGCGACAGATACGCAGTATTTT; size: -; V: TRBV2; D: -; J: TRBJ2-3
CDR3: CASLWGDTSYTIAKNIQYF; DNA: TGTGCCAGCCTTTGGGGGGACACGAGTTATACAATAGCCAAAAACATTCAGTACTTC; size: -; V: TRBV19; D: -; J: TRBJ2-4
CDR3: CASSSGTSGRGGGPYNEQFF; DNA: TGTGCCAGCAGCTCCGGGACTAGCGGGAGAGGGGGGGGGCCATACAATGAGCAGTTCTTC; size: -; V: TRBV11-3; D: TRBD2; J: TRBJ2-1
CDR3: CASSLVGGSDGYTF; DNA: TGTGCCAGCAGCTTAGTAGGGGGCAGTGATGGCTACACCTTC; size: -; V: TRBV7-9; D: TRBD1; J: TRBJ1-2
CDR3: CACTGPAGVEQFF; DNA: TGTGCCTGCACTGGCCCAGCGGGAGTTGAGCAGTTCTTC; size: -; V: TRBV30; D: TRBD2; J: TRBJ2-1
CDR3: CAISDRDRFYGYTF; DNA: TGTGCCATCAGTGACCGGGACAGATTCTATGGCTACACCTTC; size: -; V: TRBV10-3; D: TRBD1; J: TRBJ1-2
CDR3: CASSWTTRGGEQYF; DNA: TGCGCCAGCAGCTGGACTACTAGGGGCGGCGAGCAGTACTTC; size: -; V: TRBV5-1; D: -; J: TRBJ2-7
CDR3: CASIYGGDWETQYF; DNA: TGTGCCAGCATCTACGGGGGGGATTGGGAGACCCAGTACTTC; size: -; V: TRBV6-6; D: TRBD2; J: TRBJ2-5
CDR3: CASSQEGLPDLGETQYF; DNA: TGCGCCAGCAGCCAAGAAGGGCTCCCGGATCTAGGAGAGACCCAGTACTTC; size: -; V: TRBV4-1; D: -; J: TRBJ2-5
CDR3: CASSPNGRAGGDEQFF; DNA: TGTGCCAGCTCACCCAACGGGAGGGCCGGAGGGGATGAGCAGTTCTTC; size: -; V: TRBV18; D: TRBD2; J: TRBJ2-1
CDR3: CASSLMGPGNTEAFF; DNA: TGCGCCAGCAGCTTGATGGGGCCGGGGAACACTGAAGCTTTCTTT; size: -; V: TRBV5-1; D: -; J: TRBJ1-1
CDR3: CASSSRGASTEAFF; DNA: TGCGCCAGCAGCTCCCGAGGGGCCTCCACTGAAGCTTTCTTT; size: -; V: TRBV10-1; D: -; J: TRBJ1-1
CDR3: CASSLGTGGIYEQYF; DNA: TGTGCCAGCAGCCTTGGGACAGGGGGGATCTACGAGCAGTACTTC; size: -; V: TRBV2; D: TRBD1; J: TRBJ2-7
CDR3: CSVGQGETQYF; DNA: TGCAGCGTGGGACAGGGGGAGACCCAGTACTTC; size: once; V: TRBV29-1; D: TRBD1; J: TRBJ2-5
CDR3: CASSLTTVSGANVLTF; DNA: TGCGCCAGCAGCTTAACGACAGTCTCTGGGGCCAACGTCCTGACTTTC; size: -; V: TRBV5-1; D: -; J: TRBJ2-6
CDR3: CSVYGTGRDTGELFF; DNA: TGCAGCGTTTATGGGACAGGGCGGGACACCGGGGAGCTGTTTTTT; size: -; V: TRBV29-1; D: TRBD1; J: TRBJ2-2
CDR3: CASSFPRGYPEAFF; DNA: TGTGCCAGCAGCTTCCCTAGGGGGTACCCTGAAGCTTTCTTT; size: -; V: TRBV6-6; D: -; J: TRBJ1-1
CDR3: CASSQRAGGSWETQYF; DNA: TGTGCCAGCAGCCAGCGAGCGGGGGGTTCCTGGGAGACCCAGTACTTC; size: -; V: TRBV4-2; D: TRBD2; J: TRBJ2-5
CDR3: CASSFRGFYNEQFF; DNA: TGCGCCAGCAGCTTCCGGGGTTTCTACAATGAGCAGTTCTTC; size: -; V: TRBV5-1; D: -; J: TRBJ2-1
CDR3: CASSIDLEGQPQHF; DNA: TGTGCCAGTAGTATAGATCTCGAGGGTCAGCCCCAGCATTTT; size: -; V: TRBV19; D: -; J: TRBJ1-5
CDR3: CASSLGAGEQETQYF; DNA: TGCGCCAGCAGCCTGGGGGCGGGGGAACAAGAGACCCAGTACTTC; size: -; V: TRBV5-1; D: -; J: TRBJ2-5